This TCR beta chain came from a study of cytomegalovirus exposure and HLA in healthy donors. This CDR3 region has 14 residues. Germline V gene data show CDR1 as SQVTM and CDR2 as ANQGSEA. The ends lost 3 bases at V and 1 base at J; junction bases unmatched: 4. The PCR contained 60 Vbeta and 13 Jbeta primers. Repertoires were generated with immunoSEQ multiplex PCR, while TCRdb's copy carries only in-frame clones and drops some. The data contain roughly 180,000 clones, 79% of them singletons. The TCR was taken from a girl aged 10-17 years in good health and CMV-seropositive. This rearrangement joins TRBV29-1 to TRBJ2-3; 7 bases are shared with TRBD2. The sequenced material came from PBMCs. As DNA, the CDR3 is TGCAGCGTTGATCTAGCGGCCGGCACAGATACGCAGTATTTT. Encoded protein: CSVDLAAGTDTQYF.